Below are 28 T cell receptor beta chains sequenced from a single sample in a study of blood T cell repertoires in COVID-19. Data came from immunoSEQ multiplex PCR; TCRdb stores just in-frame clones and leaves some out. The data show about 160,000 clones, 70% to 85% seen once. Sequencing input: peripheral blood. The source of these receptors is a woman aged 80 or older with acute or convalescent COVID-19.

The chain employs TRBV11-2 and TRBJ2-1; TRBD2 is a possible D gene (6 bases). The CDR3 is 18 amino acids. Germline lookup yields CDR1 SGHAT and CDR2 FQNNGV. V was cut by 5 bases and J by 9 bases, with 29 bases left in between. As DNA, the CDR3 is TGTGCCAGCAGCCCTTTTCTCGGTAGCGGACGGAGGGTAAGTGAGCAGTTCTTC. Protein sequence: CASSPFLGSGRRVSEQFF.

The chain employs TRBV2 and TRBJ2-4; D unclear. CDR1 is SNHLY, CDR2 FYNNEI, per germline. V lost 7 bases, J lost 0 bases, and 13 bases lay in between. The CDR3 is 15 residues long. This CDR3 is CASTLIQLAKNIQYF. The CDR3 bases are TGTGCCAGCACCCTCATACAGCTAGCCAAAAACATTCAGTACTTC.

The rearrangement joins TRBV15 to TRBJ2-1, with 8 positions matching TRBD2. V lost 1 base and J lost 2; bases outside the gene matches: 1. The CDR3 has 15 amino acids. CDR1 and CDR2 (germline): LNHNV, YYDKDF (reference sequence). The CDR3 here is CATSRGSGAYNEQFF. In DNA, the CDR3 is TGTGCCACCAGCAGAGGTAGCGGGGCCTACAATGAGCAGTTCTTC.

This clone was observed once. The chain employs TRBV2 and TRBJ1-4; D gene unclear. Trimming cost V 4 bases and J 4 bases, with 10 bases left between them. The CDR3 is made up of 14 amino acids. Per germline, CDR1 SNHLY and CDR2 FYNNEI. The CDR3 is CASSVRSFNEKLFF. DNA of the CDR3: TGTGCCAGCAGTGTGCGGAGTTTTAATGAAAAACTGTTTTTT.

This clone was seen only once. The CDR3 here is CSALPRGTQYF. CDR3 DNA sequence: TGCAGTGCTCTACCCAGGGGTACGCAGTATTTT. J is TRBJ2-3 and V is TRBV20-1, with TRBD1 as a possible D gene (6 bases). This CDR3 region has 11 residues. Per the germline V gene, CDR1 is DFQATT and CDR2 is SNEGSKA (reference sequence). Trimming removed 5 bases from V and 8 bases from J, with 11 bases in between.

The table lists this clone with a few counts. The CDR3 DNA sequence: TGTGCCAGCAGTTTTGGAGGACCGTCGGGCACTGAAGCTTTCTTT. This codes for CASSFGGPSGTEAFF. The chain is built from TRBV27 and TRBJ1-1; D unresolved. Germline CDR1 is MNHEY and CDR2 is SMNVEV (reference sequence). Trimming shortened V by 3 bases and J by 4 bases, and 15 bases separated the two germline ends. CDR3 length: 15 residues.

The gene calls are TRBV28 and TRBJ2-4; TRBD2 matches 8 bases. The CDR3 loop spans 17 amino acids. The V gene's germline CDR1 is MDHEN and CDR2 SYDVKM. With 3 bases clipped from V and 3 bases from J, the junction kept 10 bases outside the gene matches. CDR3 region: CASSFGGAALGKNIQYF. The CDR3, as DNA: TGTGCCAGCAGTTTCGGGGGGGCAGCCCTTGGCAAAAACATTCAGTACTTC. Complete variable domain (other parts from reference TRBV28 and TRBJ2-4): DVKVTQSSRYLVKRTGEKVFLECVQDMDHENMFWYRQDPGLGLRLIYFSYDVKMKEKGDIPEGYSVSREKKERFSLILESASTNQTSMYLCASSFGGAALGKNIQYFGAGTRLSVL.

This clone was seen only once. This chain's CDR3 is CASSRAPEQYF. The CDR3, as DNA: TGTGCCAGCAGTCGAGCGCCCGAGCAGTACTTC. The chain joins TRBV2 to TRBJ2-7; D unresolved. The CDR3 length is 11 residues. Trimming pared 5 bases from V and 6 bases from J, leaving 8 bases between. Germline CDR1 reads SNHLY; CDR2 reads FYNNEI. Complete variable domain (other parts from reference TRBV2 and TRBJ2-7): EPEVTQTPSHQVTQMGQEVILRCVPISNHLYFYWYRQILGQKVEFLVSFYNNEISEKSEIFDDQFSVERPDGSNFTLKIRSTKLEDSAMYFCASSRAPEQYFGPGTRLTVT.

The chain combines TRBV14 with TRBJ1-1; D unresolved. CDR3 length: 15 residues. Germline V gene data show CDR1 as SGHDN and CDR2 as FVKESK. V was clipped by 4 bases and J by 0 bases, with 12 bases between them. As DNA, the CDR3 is TGTGCCAGCAGCCCTGTCCGGACTTTGAACACTGAAGCTTTCTTT. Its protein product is CASSPVRTLNTEAFF.

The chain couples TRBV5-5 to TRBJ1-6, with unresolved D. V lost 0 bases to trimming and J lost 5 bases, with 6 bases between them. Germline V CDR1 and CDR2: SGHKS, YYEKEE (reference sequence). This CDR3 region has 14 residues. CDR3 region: CASSLAANNSPLHF. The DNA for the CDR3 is TGTGCCAGCAGCTTGGCCGCTAATAATTCACCCCTCCACTTT.

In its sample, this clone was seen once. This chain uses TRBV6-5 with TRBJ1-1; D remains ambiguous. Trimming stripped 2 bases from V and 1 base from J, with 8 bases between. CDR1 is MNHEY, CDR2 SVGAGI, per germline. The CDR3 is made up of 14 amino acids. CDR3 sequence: CASSYKAKNTEAFF. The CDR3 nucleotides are TGTGCCAGCAGTTACAAAGCCAAGAACACTGAAGCTTTCTTT.

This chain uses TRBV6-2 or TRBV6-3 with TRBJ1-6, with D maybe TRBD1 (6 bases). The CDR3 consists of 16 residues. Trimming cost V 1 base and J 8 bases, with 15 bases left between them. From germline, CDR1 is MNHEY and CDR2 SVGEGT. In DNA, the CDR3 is TGTGCCAGCAGTTACTGGGGGCCATACCCGGATTCACCCCTCCACTTT. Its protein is CASSYWGPYPDSPLHF.

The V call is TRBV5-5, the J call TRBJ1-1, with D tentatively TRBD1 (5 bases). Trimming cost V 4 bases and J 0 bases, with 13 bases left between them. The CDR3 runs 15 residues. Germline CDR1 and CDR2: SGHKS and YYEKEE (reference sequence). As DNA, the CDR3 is TGTGCCAGCAGCCCCGGGTGGGGCCTGAACACTGAAGCTTTCTTT. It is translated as CASSPGWGLNTEAFF.

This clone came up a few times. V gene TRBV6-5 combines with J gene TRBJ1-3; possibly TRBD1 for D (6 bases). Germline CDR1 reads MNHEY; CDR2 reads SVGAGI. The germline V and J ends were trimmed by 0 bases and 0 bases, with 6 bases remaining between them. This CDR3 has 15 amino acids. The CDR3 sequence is CASSYSGASGNTIYF. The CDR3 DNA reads TGTGCCAGCAGTTACTCGGGGGCCTCTGGAAACACCATATATTTT.

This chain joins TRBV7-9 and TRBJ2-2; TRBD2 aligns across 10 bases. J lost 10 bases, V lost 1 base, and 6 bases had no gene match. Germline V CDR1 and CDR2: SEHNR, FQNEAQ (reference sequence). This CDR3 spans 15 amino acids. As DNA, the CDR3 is TGTGCCAGCAGCTTAGGGCTAGCGGGAGTGTTGGAGCTGTTTTTT. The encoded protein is CASSLGLAGVLELFF.

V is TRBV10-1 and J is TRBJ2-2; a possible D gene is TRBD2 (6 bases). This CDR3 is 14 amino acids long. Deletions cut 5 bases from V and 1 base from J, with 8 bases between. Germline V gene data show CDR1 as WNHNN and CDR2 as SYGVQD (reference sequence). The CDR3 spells CASSFGGNTGELFF. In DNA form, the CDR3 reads TGCGCCAGCAGTTTCGGGGGGAACACCGGGGAGCTGTTTTTT.

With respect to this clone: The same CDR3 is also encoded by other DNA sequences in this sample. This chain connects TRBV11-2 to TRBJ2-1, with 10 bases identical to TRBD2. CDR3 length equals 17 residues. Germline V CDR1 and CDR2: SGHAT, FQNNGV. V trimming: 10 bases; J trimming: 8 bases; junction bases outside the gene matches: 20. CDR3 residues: CATATAQTSGMVDEQFF. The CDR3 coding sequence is TGTGCCACCGCTACGGCCCAAACTAGCGGGATGGTCGATGAGCAGTTCTTC. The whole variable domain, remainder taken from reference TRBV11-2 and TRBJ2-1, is EAGVAQSPRYKIIEKRQSVAFWCNPISGHATLYWYQQILGQGPKLLIQFQNNGVVDDSQLPKDRFSAERLKGVDSTLKIQPAKLEDSAVYLCATATAQTSGMVDEQFFGPGTRLTVL.

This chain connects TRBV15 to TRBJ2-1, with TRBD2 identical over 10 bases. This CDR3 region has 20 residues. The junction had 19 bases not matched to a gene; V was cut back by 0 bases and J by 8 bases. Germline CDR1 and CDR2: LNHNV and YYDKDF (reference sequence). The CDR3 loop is CATSRDRERLASGSLHEQFF. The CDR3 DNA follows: TGTGCCACCAGCAGAGATCGAGAACGGTTGGCTAGCGGGAGTTTACATGAGCAGTTCTTC.

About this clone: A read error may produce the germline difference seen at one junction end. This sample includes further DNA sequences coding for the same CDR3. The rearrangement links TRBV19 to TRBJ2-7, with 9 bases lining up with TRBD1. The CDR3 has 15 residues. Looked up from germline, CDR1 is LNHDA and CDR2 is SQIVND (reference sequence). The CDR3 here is CASSREDRGAYEQYF. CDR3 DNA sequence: TGCGCCAGTAGCCGGGAGGACAGGGGAGCCTACGAGCAGTACTTC. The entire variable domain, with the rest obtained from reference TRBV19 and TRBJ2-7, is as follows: DGGITQSPKYLFRKEGQNVTLSCEQNLNHDAMYWYRQDPGQGLRLIYYSQIVNDFQKGDIAEGYSVSREKKESFPLTVTSAQKNPTAFYLCASSREDRGAYEQYFGPGTRLTVT.

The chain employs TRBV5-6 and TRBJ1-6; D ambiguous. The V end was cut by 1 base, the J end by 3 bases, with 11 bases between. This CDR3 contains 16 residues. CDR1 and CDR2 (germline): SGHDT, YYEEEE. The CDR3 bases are TGTGCCAGCAGCTTGAGGCGGATGGACTATAATTCACCCCTCCACTTT. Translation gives CASSLRRMDYNSPLHF. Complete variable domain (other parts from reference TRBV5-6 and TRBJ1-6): DAGVTQSPTHLIKTRGQQVTLRCSPKSGHDTVSWYQQALGQGPQFIFQYYEEEERQRGNFPDRFSGHQFPNYSSELNVNALLLGDSALYLCASSLRRMDYNSPLHFGNGTRLTVT.

In DNA, the CDR3 is TGCAGCGTTGTTCGGCCCACGGGATCCTACGAGCAGTACTTC. It is translated as CSVVRPTGSYEQYF. The chain carries TRBV29-1 and TRBJ2-7; TRBD2 might be the D (5 bases). The CDR3 has 14 residues. Trimming took 4 bases from V and 1 from J, leaving 14 bases between them. CDR1 and CDR2 (germline): SQVTM, ANQGSEA.

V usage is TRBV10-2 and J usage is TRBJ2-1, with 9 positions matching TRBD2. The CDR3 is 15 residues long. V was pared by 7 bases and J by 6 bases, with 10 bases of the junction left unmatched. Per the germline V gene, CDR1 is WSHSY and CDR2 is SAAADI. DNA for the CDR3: TGCGCCAGCAAGAGGGCTAGCGGGGCAACCAATGAGCAGTTCTTC. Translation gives CASKRASGATNEQFF.

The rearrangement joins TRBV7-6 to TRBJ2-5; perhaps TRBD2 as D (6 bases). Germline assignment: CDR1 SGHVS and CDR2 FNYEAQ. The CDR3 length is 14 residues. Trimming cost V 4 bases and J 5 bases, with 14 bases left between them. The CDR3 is CASSSSGSFETQYF. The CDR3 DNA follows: TGTGCCAGCAGCTCATCCGGGAGTTTCGAGACCCAGTACTTC.

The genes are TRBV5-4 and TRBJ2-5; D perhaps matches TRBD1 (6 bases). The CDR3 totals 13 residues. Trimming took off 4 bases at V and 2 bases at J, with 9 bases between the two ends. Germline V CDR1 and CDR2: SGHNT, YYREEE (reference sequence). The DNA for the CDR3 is TGTGCCAGCAGCCGGACAGAGCAAGAGACCCAGTACTTC. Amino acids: CASSRTEQETQYF.

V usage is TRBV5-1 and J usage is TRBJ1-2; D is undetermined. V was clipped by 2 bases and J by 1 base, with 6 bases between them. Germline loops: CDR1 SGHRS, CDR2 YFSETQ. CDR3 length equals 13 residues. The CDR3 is CASSFYSNYGYTF. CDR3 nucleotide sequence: TGCGCCAGCAGCTTTTACAGTAACTATGGCTACACCTTC.

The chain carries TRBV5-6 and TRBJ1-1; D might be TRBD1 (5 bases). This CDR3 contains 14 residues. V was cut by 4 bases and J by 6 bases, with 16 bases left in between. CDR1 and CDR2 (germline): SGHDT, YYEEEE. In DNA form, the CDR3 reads TGTGCCAGCAGCAGGGGCAGGCGGACCCCTGAAGCTTTCTTT. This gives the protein CASSRGRRTPEAFF.

CDR3 bases: TGTGCCAGCAGCCAAGACGGGAGGGTCAACAATGAGCAGTTCTTC. Its translation is CASSQDGRVNNEQFF. The chain couples TRBV3-1 (or the pseudogene TRBV3-2) to TRBJ2-1; TRBD2 matches at 8 bases. After removal of 0 bases from V and 5 bases from J, the junction contained 3 bases not matched to a gene. This CDR3 region has 15 residues. CDR1 and CDR2 (germline): LGHDT, YNNKEL (reference sequence).

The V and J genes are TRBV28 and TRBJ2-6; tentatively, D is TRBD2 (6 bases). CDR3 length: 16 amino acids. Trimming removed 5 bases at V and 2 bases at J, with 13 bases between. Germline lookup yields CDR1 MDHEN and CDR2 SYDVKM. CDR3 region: CASSPLGGTGANVLTF. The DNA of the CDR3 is TGTGCCAGCAGTCCACTTGGGGGGACTGGGGCCAACGTCCTGACTTTC. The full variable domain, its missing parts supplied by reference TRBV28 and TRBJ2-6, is DVKVTQSSRYLVKRTGEKVFLECVQDMDHENMFWYRQDPGLGLRLIYFSYDVKMKEKGDIPEGYSVSREKKERFSLILESASTNQTSMYLCASSPLGGTGANVLTFGAGSRLTVL.